The clone carrying this TCR beta chain was seen only a few times. Its cognate antigen is unknown. This sample was taken from a study of T cells after yellow fever vaccination. Study-wide results and limits: It was a weaker secondary response, yet one that peaked faster, at day 5 versus 15. Overall, a small share of clonotypes was seen in both CD4 and CD8 compartments.

The TCR cDNA carried a universal primer site and UMIs from 5'RACE template switching. TCRdb reprocessed the 5' RACE reads via MiXCR and lists one record per CDR3 protein. The sample includes some 390,000 distinct CDR3 sequences, approximately 19% seen only once; the top ten take roughly a sixth. CDR1 MNHEY and CDR2 SVGAGI come from the germline V gene. This CDR3 region has 16 residues. V dropped 6 bases and J dropped 4; count of bases not matched to a gene: 11. The source material was PBMCs, sampled before the yellow fever booster vaccination. J is TRBJ1-2 and V is TRBV6-5; 10 bases agree with TRBD1. This TCR came from a man younger than 35 who received the YFV17D yellow fever vaccine. The CDR3 DNA reads as TGTGCCAGCAGCCAACGCCCGGGACAGGGGCGCTATGGCTACACCTTC. This translates into CASSQRPGQGRYGYTF.